This entry is about one T cell receptor (beta chain). This same CDR3 is encoded by further DNA sequences in the sample. This table comes from immunoSEQ multiplex PCR, and its TCRdb copy is limited to in-frame clones, with some not included. The table lists 60,000 or so clones, about 77% of them singletons, with about 25% in the top ten. This sample was included in a study of blood T cell repertoires in COVID-19. Study in general: Sources were T cells, B-cell-depleted T cells, or PBMCs; the material itself was cDNA or gDNA.

CDR1 is MDHEN and CDR2 is SYDVKM in the germline V gene. The CDR3 sequence is 14 residues long. Deletions cut 3 bases from V and 0 bases from J, with 7 bases between. This receptor was identified in a human donor in a cohort sampled during active COVID-19. The gene calls are TRBV28 and TRBJ2-3, with D perhaps matching TRBD1 (6 bases). Sequenced material: peripheral blood. The CDR3, as DNA: TGTGCCAGCAGTTTCCAGGGGAGCACAGATACGCAGTATTTT. Translating gives CASSFQGSTDTQYF. Drawing the rest from reference TRBV28 and TRBJ2-3, the complete variable domain is DVKVTQSSRYLVKRTGEKVFLECVQDMDHENMFWYRQDPGLGLRLIYFSYDVKMKEKGDIPEGYSVSREKKERFSLILESASTNQTSMYLCASSFQGSTDTQYFGPGTRLTVL.